Following are 10 T cell receptor beta chains from one sample sequenced in a study of blood T cell repertoires in COVID-19 (dated by TCRdb to 2020 to 2021). The library came from the immunoSEQ multiplex PCR assay. TCRdb provides this immuneACCESS table in a form limited to in-frame rearrangements. Some clones are lacking; in checked studies, under half of them reflect an unresolved V gene, and why the rest are absent is not known. The sample table shows roughly 500,000 clones, and about 88% are seen once. Roughly 1% of the sample is taken by the ten largest. Sequenced input: peripheral blood. All receptors come from a man aged 18 to 30 with COVID-19, enrolled during active disease.

The rearrangement joins TRBV6-5 to TRBJ1-5; a possible D gene is TRBD1 (6 bases). Germline assignment: CDR1 MNHEY and CDR2 SVGAGI. Trimming removed 6 bases from V and 3 bases from J, with 9 bases in between. The CDR3 consists of 13 residues. The CDR3 region has the DNA TGTGCCAGCAGGGGACAAAACAATCAGCCCCAGCATTTT. It yields the protein CASRGQNNQPQHF.

The V gene is TRBV19, the J gene TRBJ2-3, with D tentatively TRBD2 (6 bases). The CDR3 spans 14 residues. V shed 5 bases and J shed 1 base, with 10 bases lying between them. The V gene's germline CDR1 is LNHDA and CDR2 SQIVND (reference sequence). The CDR3, as DNA: TGTGCCAGTAGTTCGCGGGGCGGCACAGATACGCAGTATTTT. Amino acid sequence: CASSSRGGTDTQYF.

This clone is a singleton in its sample. This specimen includes other DNA sequences encoding the same CDR3. The chain uses TRBV4-1 and TRBJ2-3; 8 bases agree with TRBD2. The germline CDR1 and CDR2 sequences are MGHRA and YSYEKL. Trimming removed 4 bases from V and 4 bases from J; junction bases left unmatched: 4. The CDR3 covers 14 residues. The CDR3 bases are TGCGCCAGCAGCCTGGCGGGGGGCGCAGATACGCAGTATTTT. Translated: CASSLAGGADTQYF.

This chain connects TRBV6-2 or TRBV6-3 to TRBJ2-1; tentative D call: TRBD1 (6 bases). The CDR3 sequence is 12 residues long. Germline assignment: CDR1 MNHEY and CDR2 SVGEGT. Trimming took off 4 bases at V and 6 bases at J, with 7 bases between the two ends. The DNA of the CDR3 is TGTGCCAGCAGTTTACAGGGCAATGAGCAGTTCTTC. It encodes CASSLQGNEQFF.

This rearrangement joins TRBV7-9 to TRBJ1-1; perhaps TRBD1 as D (5 bases). The V gene's germline CDR1 is SEHNR and CDR2 FQNEAQ (reference sequence). Trimming took 5 bases from V and 1 from J, leaving 14 bases between them. The CDR3 is 15 residues long. CDR3: CASSHIGEPNTEAFF. CDR3 sequence (DNA): TGTGCCAGCAGCCACATAGGGGAACCGAACACTGAAGCTTTCTTT.

This clone was observed once. This sequence joins TRBV29-1 and TRBJ2-2; 9 bases line up with TRBD1. Germline loops: CDR1 SQVTM, CDR2 ANQGSEA. This CDR3 spans 13 amino acids. V lost 4 bases and J lost 3; bases outside the gene matches: 0. Here the CDR3 DNA reads TGCAGCGTTGGGACAGGGGACACCGGGGAGCTGTTTTTT. Amino acids: CSVGTGDTGELFF.

The DNA of the CDR3 is TGTGCCAGCAAATCTAGCGGGGGAAACAATGAGCAGTTCTTC. Protein sequence: CASKSSGGNNEQFF. This chain joins TRBV6-4 and TRBJ2-1, with 10 bases that match TRBD2. Per germline, CDR1 MRHNA and CDR2 SNTAGT. The CDR3 extends over 14 amino acids. The junction had 5 bases not matched to a gene; V was cut back by 7 bases and J by 5 bases.

The chain couples TRBV19 to TRBJ1-4, with TRBD1 identical over 8 bases. The germline gives CDR1 LNHDA, CDR2 SQIVND (reference sequence). The ends lost 10 bases at V and 8 bases at J; junction bases unmatched: 9. The CDR3 extends over 13 amino acids. The CDR3 is CATLRQGNEKLFF. DNA of the CDR3: TGTGCCACCCTGAGACAGGGGAACGAAAAACTGTTTTTT. The entire variable domain, with the rest obtained from reference TRBV19 and TRBJ1-4, is as follows: DGGITQSPKYLFRKEGQNVTLSCEQNLNHDAMYWYRQDPGQGLRLIYYSQIVNDFQKGDIAEGYSVSREKKESFPLTVTSAQKNPTAFYLCATLRQGNEKLFFGSGTQLSVL.

The V call is TRBV6-5, the J call TRBJ2-7; D gene unclear. The V and J ends lost 11 bases and 1 base respectively, with 18 bases between them. The CDR3 covers 14 residues. Germline CDR1 and CDR2: MNHEY and SVGAGI. The CDR3 DNA is TGTGCCCCACCGGCGTACTCGGGTTCCTACGAGCAGTACTTC. Its translation is CAPPAYSGSYEQYF.

This clone occurred once. The rearrangement uses TRBV10-1 and TRBJ2-2; unclear D gene. From germline, CDR1 is WNHNN and CDR2 SYGVQD (reference sequence). The CDR3 totals 16 residues. V lost 7 bases to trimming and J lost 3 bases, with 18 bases between them. CDR3 residues: CASMFPRHPHTGELFF. For the CDR3, the DNA is TGCGCCAGCATGTTCCCCCGACACCCCCACACCGGGGAGCTGTTTTTT.